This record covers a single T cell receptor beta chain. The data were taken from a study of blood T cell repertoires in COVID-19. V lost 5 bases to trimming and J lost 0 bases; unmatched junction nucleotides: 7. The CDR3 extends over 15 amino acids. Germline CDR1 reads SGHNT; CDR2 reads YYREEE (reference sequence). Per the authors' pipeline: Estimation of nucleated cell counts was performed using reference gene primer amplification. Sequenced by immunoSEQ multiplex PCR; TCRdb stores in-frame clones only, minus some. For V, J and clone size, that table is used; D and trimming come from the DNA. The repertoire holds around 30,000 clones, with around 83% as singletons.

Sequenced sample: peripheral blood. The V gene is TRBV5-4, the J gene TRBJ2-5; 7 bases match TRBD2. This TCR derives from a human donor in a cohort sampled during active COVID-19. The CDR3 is CASSPGTNHQETQYF. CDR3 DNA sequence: TGTGCCAGCAGTCCCGGGACTAACCACCAAGAGACCCAGTACTTC.